This passage covers 7 T cell receptor beta chains from one sample sequenced in a study of T cell responses to AZD1222 COVID-19 vaccine. Using immunoSEQ multiplex PCR, the repertoire was profiled, and TCRdb retains in-frame clones only, with some absent. The sample includes tens of thousands of clones, roughly 87% of them seen just once. The sequencing here drew on peripheral blood, taken on day 0 of AZD1222 vaccination. All receptors derive from an adult in good health.

The genes are TRBV5-1 and TRBJ2-7; 8 bases are a match to TRBD2. With V trimmed by 0 bases and J by 7 bases, 9 bases remained unmatched. This CDR3 contains 15 residues. Germline V gives CDR1 SGHRS, CDR2 YFSETQ. The CDR3 sequence is CASSLEGTRREEQYF. CDR3 DNA: TGCGCCAGCAGCTTGGAAGGGACTAGAAGGGAAGAGCAGTACTTC.

This chain links TRBV19 with TRBJ1-6; 8 positions match TRBD1. CDR3 length equals 14 residues. V gave up 8 bases and J gave up 7 bases; unmatched junction bases: 7. The germline gives CDR1 LNHDA, CDR2 SQIVND (reference sequence). Written as DNA, the CDR3 is TGTGCCAGTTATCCCGGGACAGGCAATTCACCCCTCCACTTT. The encoded protein is CASYPGTGNSPLHF.

The J gene is TRBJ2-5, the V gene TRBV13; 9 bases map to TRBD1. Germline loops: CDR1 PRHDT, CDR2 FYEKMQ (reference sequence). V was pared by 5 bases and J by 4 bases, with 5 bases of the junction left unmatched. The CDR3 is made up of 14 amino acids. The CDR3 region has the DNA TGTGCCAGCAGCCACCGGGACAGGGCAGAGACCCAGTACTTC. This translates into CASSHRDRAETQYF.

The rearrangement uses TRBV27 and TRBJ2-1; D uncertain. There are 15 residues in the CDR3. V lost 4 bases and J 0 bases, leaving 10 bases between the germline ends. Germline loops: CDR1 MNHEY, CDR2 SMNVEV (reference sequence). The CDR3 DNA is TGTGCCAGCAGTTCTAGGTGGAGCTCCTACAATGAGCAGTTCTTC. It codes for CASSSRWSSYNEQFF.

V gene TRBV6-1 combines with J gene TRBJ1-6; D is perhaps TRBD1 (6 bases). Germline V gene lookup returns CDR1 MNHNS and CDR2 SASEGT. Trimming took off 3 bases at V and 14 bases at J, with 11 bases between the two ends. The CDR3 consists of 12 residues. The CDR3 DNA follows: TGTGCCAGCAGTGAGCCCGGACAGACCCTCCACTTT. It specifies CASSEPGQTLHF.

This clone was seen a single time. The V gene is TRBV10-3, the J gene TRBJ2-5; 11 nucleotides match TRBD2. Germline V lookup: CDR1 ENHRY, CDR2 SYGVKD. The CDR3 has 16 amino acids. V gave up 6 bases and J gave up 3 bases; unmatched junction bases: 9. The CDR3 loop is CAISAIAGGPEETQYF. The CDR3 region has the DNA TGTGCCATCAGCGCTATAGCGGGAGGGCCCGAAGAGACCCAGTACTTC.

The chain employs TRBV27 and TRBJ1-2; TRBD1 aligns across 10 bases. CDR1 and CDR2 from the germline V gene are MNHEY and SMNVEV (reference sequence). Trimming removed 5 bases from V and 5 bases from J; junction bases left unmatched: 5. The CDR3 has 14 residues. The CDR3 DNA follows: TGTGCCAGCAGTCGTGGACAGGGGGTATATGGCTACACCTTC. Amino acid sequence: CASSRGQGVYGYTF.